One and the same sample provided the 5 T cell receptor beta chains below, sequenced in a study of T-cell reconstitution after alpha-beta-depleted transplantation in children. TCRbeta library preparation incorporated unique molecular identifiers. TCRdb redid the calling of the PCR reads with MiXCR, one entry per CDR3 protein. The sample records 540,000 or so distinct CDR3 sequences, roughly 24% being singletons. The source material was PBMCs, mostly from graft donor cells, sampled 360 days after TCRalphabeta/CD19-depleted stem cell transplant. These receptors were taken from a boy in the first two years of life who had a stem cell transplant for acute myeloid leukemia, so the T cells may come from the graft donor.

The V and J genes are TRBV25-1 and TRBJ1-2; a possible D gene is TRBD1 (6 bases). The CDR3 has 13 amino acids. Germline V gene lookup returns CDR1 MGHDK and CDR2 SYGVNS. V lost 4 bases, J lost 3 bases, and 9 bases lay in between. This CDR3 reads CASSAQGYYGYTF. In DNA form, the CDR3 reads TGTGCCAGCAGTGCACAGGGCTACTATGGCTACACCTTC.

This clonotype was observed many times. V and J are TRBV15 and TRBJ2-7; 7 positions agree with TRBD2. The CDR3 runs 15 residues. Trimming took 0 bases from V and 0 from J; bases not matched to a gene: 2. Germline values: CDR1 LNHNV, CDR2 YYDKDF (reference sequence). Here the CDR3 reads CATSRDGGSSYEQYV. CDR3 nucleotides: TGTGCCACCAGCAGAGACGGGGGGAGCTCCTACGAGCAGTACGTC.

This clonotype was seen a few times. This chain connects TRBV5-4 to TRBJ2-5; unclear D gene. V lost 0 bases, J lost 6 bases, and 6 bases lay in between. The CDR3 totals 12 residues. Germline lookup yields CDR1 SGHNT and CDR2 YYREEE (reference sequence). CDR3 sequence (DNA): TGTGCCAGCAGCTTGGGTGGACAGACCCAGTACTTC. Translating it yields CASSLGGQTQYF.

In the case of this clonotype: Sequence at one end of the junction differs from germline and may be a read error. The chain has TRBV4-2 and TRBJ2-2, with D perhaps TRBD2 (6 bases). CDR3 length: 15 amino acids. Germline V CDR1 and CDR2: LGHNA, YNFKEQ. Here the CDR3 reads CASGQGGTNTGELFF. The CDR3 region has the DNA TGTGCCAGCGGCCAAGGAGGGACGAACACCGGGGAGCTGTTTTTT.

Only one count was recorded for this clonotype. The chain has TRBV21-1 and TRBJ2-7; the table's D call TRBD1 went unverified against the DNA. TRBV21-1 is termed a pseudogene. This CDR3 has 18 amino acids. The CDR3 nucleotides read TGTGCCAGCGGCTTCGGGCTCAGAGGGAAGGGGGGCATCTACGAGCAGTACGTC. Residues: CASGFGLRGKGGIYEQYV.